The 15 T cell receptor beta chains given below trace back to one sample, sequenced in a study of T cell responses to AZD1222 COVID-19 vaccine. Generated by immunoSEQ multiplex PCR, the TCRdb table keeps only in-frame clones and is missing some. The sample lists 180,000 or so clones, 88% seen once, with approximately 26% in the top ten. Specimen: peripheral blood, collected 28 days after the second AZD1222 dose. The receptors were gathered from an adult who received the AZD1222 COVID-19 vaccine.

This rearrangement joins TRBV18 to TRBJ2-2, with 11 bases matching TRBD2. The germline CDR1 and CDR2 sequences are KGHSH and LQKENI. The CDR3 runs 17 residues. The J segment lost 2 bases and the V segment lost 4 bases, leaving 6 bases of the junction unmatched. Here the CDR3 DNA reads TGTGCCAGCTCACGATACCGACTAGCGGGAAACACCGGGGAGCTGTTTTTT. It codes for CASSRYRLAGNTGELFF. Combining the CDR3 with reference TRBV18 and TRBJ2-2 gives the whole variable domain NAGVMQNPRHLVRRRGQEARLRCSPMKGHSHVYWYRQLPEEGLKFMVYLQKENIIDESGMPKERFSAEFPKEGPSILRIQQVVRGDSAAYFCASSRYRLAGNTGELFFGEGSRLTVL.

This chain links TRBV7-6 with TRBJ2-2; D might be TRBD2 (7 bases). The CDR3 covers 15 residues. V lost 2 bases and J lost 4, with 11 bases in between. Germline V gene sequence: CDR1 SGHVS, CDR2 FNYEAQ. For the CDR3, the DNA is TGTGCCAGCAGCTTACCAGGGGAGGGCACCGGGGAGCTGTTTTTT. Amino acids: CASSLPGEGTGELFF. The full variable domain, completed using reference TRBV7-6 and TRBJ2-2, is GAGVSQSPRYKVTKRGQDVALRCDPISGHVSLYWYRQALGQGPEFLTYFNYEAQQDKSGLPNDRFSAERPEGSISTLTIQRTEQRDSAMYRCASSLPGEGTGELFFGEGSRLTVL.

Concerning this clone itself: Likely a read error: the CDR3 ends without its conserved phenylalanine or tryptophan. The limits of the CDR3 on the DNA are not certain, so only TCRdb's listed CDR3 is given. This rearrangement joins TRBV6-5 to TRBJ1-4; whether TRBD1, the table's D call, matches the DNA was not checked. The germline V gene has CDR1 MNHEY and CDR2 SVGAGI. Ends included, the CDR3 has 13 residues. CDR3 region: CASSPGTGAALTL.

J is TRBJ2-7 and V is TRBV5-4; no clear D. The CDR3 is made up of 13 amino acids. V lost 2 bases and J lost 5, with 11 bases in between. CDR1 is SGHNT and CDR2 is YYREEE in the germline V gene (reference sequence). The CDR3: CASSLDRKNEQYF. In DNA, the CDR3 is TGTGCCAGCAGCTTAGATAGAAAGAACGAGCAGTACTTC. The full variable domain, completed using reference TRBV5-4 and TRBJ2-7, is ETGVTQSPTHLIKTRGQQVTLRCSSQSGHNTVSWYQQALGQGPQFIFQYYREEENGRGNFPPRFSGLQFPNYSSELNVNALELDDSALYLCASSLDRKNEQYFGPGTRLTVT.

The V and J genes are TRBV4-3 and TRBJ2-7; D gene ambiguous. The CDR3 sequence is 14 residues long. Germline V gene data show CDR1 as LGHNA and CDR2 as YSLEER. The V end was cut by 1 base, the J end by 1 base, with 8 bases between. The CDR3 coding sequence is TGCGCCAGCAGCCAAGTTACGCAATCCTACGAGCAGTACTTC. Its protein is CASSQVTQSYEQYF.

This clone was counted a single time. The chain uses TRBV7-3 and TRBJ2-5; D may be TRBD2 (6 bases). CDR1 is SGHTA and CDR2 is FQGTGA in the germline V gene. The CDR3 consists of 13 residues. Deletions cut 5 bases from V and 5 bases from J, with 12 bases between. The CDR3: CASSTQEGETQYF. The DNA of the CDR3 is TGTGCCAGCAGCACCCAGGAGGGGGAGACCCAGTACTTC.

The genes are TRBV19 and TRBJ2-1; D is ambiguous. The CDR3 totals 15 residues. Germline assignment: CDR1 LNHDA and CDR2 SQIVND (reference sequence). V gave up 3 bases and J gave up 8 bases, with 17 bases separating them. The CDR3: CASSIQALYGDEQFF. In DNA form, the CDR3 reads TGTGCCAGTAGTATTCAAGCGCTATATGGGGATGAGCAGTTCTTC.

The DNA of the CDR3 is TGTGCCAGTAAAGGTTCGGTCGGGGCGCGCTCGGGGACCCAGTACTTC. Encoded protein: CASKGSVGARSGTQYF. This chain connects TRBV19 to TRBJ2-5; tentatively, D is TRBD1 or TRBD2 (5 bases each). With 7 bases removed from V and 7 bases from J, the gap between germline ends came to 25 bases. The germline V gene has CDR1 LNHDA and CDR2 SQIVND (reference sequence). The CDR3 loop spans 16 amino acids.

V and J are TRBV7-2 and TRBJ1-5, with 8 nucleotides matching TRBD1. Germline loops: CDR1 SGHTA, CDR2 FQGNSA. The CDR3 runs 15 residues. Trimming cost V 5 bases and J 7 bases; bases outside gene matches: 10. The CDR3 loop reads CASSPRTGFRQPQHF. The CDR3 nucleotides read TGTGCCAGCAGCCCACGGACAGGGTTCAGGCAGCCCCAGCATTTT.

This chain links TRBV4-3 with TRBJ2-3; D gene unclear. Trimming cost V 0 bases and J 6 bases, with 16 bases left between them. From germline, CDR1 is LGHNA and CDR2 YSLEER. The CDR3 consists of 16 residues. The CDR3 DNA reads TGCGCCAGCAGCCAAGATCCGCCCTCCGTCGGCGATACGCAGTATTTT. Its protein is CASSQDPPSVGDTQYF.

The chain is built from TRBV11-2 and TRBJ2-2; TRBD1 agrees at 7 bases. Trimming cost V 1 base and J 5 bases; bases outside gene matches: 4. There are 15 residues in the CDR3. CDR1 and CDR2 from the germline V gene are SGHAT and FQNNGV. The CDR3 spells CASSLGRGRTGELFF. The CDR3 nucleotides read TGTGCCAGCAGCTTAGGAAGGGGGCGAACCGGGGAGCTGTTTTTT. The full variable domain, rest sourced from reference TRBV11-2 and TRBJ2-2, is EAGVAQSPRYKIIEKRQSVAFWCNPISGHATLYWYQQILGQGPKLLIQFQNNGVVDDSQLPKDRFSAERLKGVDSTLKIQPAKLEDSAVYLCASSLGRGRTGELFFGEGSRLTVL.

The CDR3 region is CATSLFGVGGTDTQYF. In DNA, the CDR3 is TGTGCCACCAGCCTATTCGGGGTGGGGGGCACAGATACGCAGTATTTT. The chain couples TRBV24-1 to TRBJ2-3; the D gene could be TRBD1 or TRBD2 (5 bases each). The CDR3 contains 16 residues. Between the trimmed V and J ends, which lost 7 bases and 1 base, there was a span of 17 bases. Germline V gene sequence: CDR1 KGHDR, CDR2 SFDVKD.

On this clone: At one boundary the junction diverges from the germline segment, which might be a read error. The chain is built from TRBV7-7 and TRBJ2-7, with 9 positions matching TRBD1. CDR3 size: 16 residues. Germline V gene sequence: CDR1 SSHAT, CDR2 FNYEAQ (reference sequence). CDR3 region: CASSVGAPGQGDEQYF. In DNA, the CDR3 is TGTGCTAGCAGCGTAGGGGCCCCGGGACAGGGAGACGAGCAGTACTTC.

The CDR3 nucleotides are TGTGCCTGGAGTGTTTTGACGATCAATGAGCAGTTCTTC. Translated, it gives CAWSVLTINEQFF. The genes are TRBV30 and TRBJ2-1; D is undetermined. Germline V gives CDR1 GTSNPN, CDR2 SVGIG (reference sequence). Deletions cut 0 bases from V and 6 bases from J, with 9 bases between. This CDR3 is built from 13 residues.

The CDR3 loop is CASSQVATGVHEQFF. The CDR3 nucleotides are TGTGCCAGCAGCCAAGTTGCTACTGGGGTCCATGAGCAGTTCTTC. The chain recombines TRBV4-2 with TRBJ2-1, with no clear D. V shed 1 base and J shed 8 bases, with 15 bases lying between them. Germline V gene data show CDR1 as LGHNA and CDR2 as YNFKEQ. The CDR3 is made up of 15 amino acids.